This T cell receptor (beta chain) was recorded in a study of blood T cell repertoires in COVID-19. Study background: Specimens from acute and convalescent COVID-19 originated in the United States, Italy and Spain. T cells, B-cell-depleted T cells, or PBMCs provided the cDNA or gDNA that served as material.

The CDR3 has 15 residues. CDR1 and CDR2 from the germline V gene are SGHAT and FQNNGV. Trimming removed 4 bases from V and 6 bases from J; junction bases left unmatched: 7. Authors' processing steps: Reference gene primer amplification gave estimated nucleated cell counts. Using immunoSEQ multiplex PCR, the repertoire was profiled, and TCRdb retains in-frame clones only, with some absent. The V and J calls and clone size were taken over from that table, and D and trimming were inferred from the DNA. The sample includes some 250,000 clones, 88% of them seen just once. This clonotype was obtained from a woman in her thirties or forties who had recovered from COVID-19. The specimen sequenced was peripheral blood. The genes are TRBV11-2 and TRBJ2-1; 9 bases agree with TRBD2. CDR3 amino acids: CASSSSGTSFNEQFF. The DNA for the CDR3 is TGTGCCAGCAGCTCCTCCGGGACTAGCTTCAATGAGCAGTTCTTC.